A selection of T cell receptor beta chains follows, all from one sample in a study of cytomegalovirus exposure and HLA in healthy donors. Clones were read by immunoSEQ multiplex PCR, and TCRdb kept only the in-frame ones, dropping some. The sample has more than 90,000 clones, roughly 76% seen once. The source material was PBMCs. All receptors derive from a human donor in good health. Each CDR3 is given with its conserved first and last residue. Fields, in order: clone size, J gene, V gene, D gene, CDR3 protein, CDR3 DNA. A D gene is named only where the DNA matches it firmly. Only part of the rows carry a size: once, few, many, or a class if the clone is expanded.

NA TRBJ1-6 TRBV9 NA CASSVGADNSPLHF TGTGCCAGCAGCGTAGGGGCAGATAATTCACCCCTCCACTTT
NA TRBJ2-5 TRBV5-1 TRBD2 CASSPPGLAGGQEETQYF TGCGCCAGCAGCCCGCCCGGACTAGCGGGGGGCCAAGAAGAGACCCAGTACTTC
few TRBJ2-3 TRBV7-9 TRBD1 CASSSPFRTGLPDTQYF TGTGCCAGCAGCTCCCCGTTCCGGACAGGGCTCCCAGATACGCAGTATTTT
NA TRBJ1-4 TRBV5-1 NA CASSLNGDNEKLFF TGCGCCAGCAGCTTGAACGGAGATAATGAAAAACTGTTTTTT
few TRBJ2-7 TRBV6-6 NA CASSNRVWYEQYF TGTGCCAGCAGTAACAGGGTTTGGTACGAGCAGTACTTC
NA TRBJ2-7 TRBV7-9 NA CASSLSSLSSSYEQYF TGTGCCAGCAGCTTGAGTTCACTTTCGAGCTCCTACGAGCAGTACTTC
NA TRBJ1-4 TRBV7-8 NA CASSLAEIPTNEKLFF TGTGCCAGCAGCTTAGCCGAGATCCCAACTAATGAAAAACTGTTTTTT
NA TRBJ2-5 TRBV11-3 TRBD1 CASSLAGQGQETQYF TGTGCCAGCAGCTTAGCCGGACAGGGACAAGAGACCCAGTACTTC
NA TRBJ1-2 TRBV4-2 NA CASSQDNQVDDGYTF TGTGCCAGCAGCCAAGATAACCAGGTCGACGATGGCTACACCTTC
NA TRBJ1-2 TRBV5-4 NA CASRYTGSRWGYTF TGTGCCAGCAGGTATACAGGGTCTCGGTGGGGCTACACCTTC
NA TRBJ1-1 TRBV5-1 TRBD1 CASSLDRGIEAFF TGCGCCAGCAGCTTGGACAGGGGCATTGAAGCTTTCTTT
NA TRBJ1-2 TRBV6-6 TRBD1 CASSQTGEKGGYTF TGTGCCAGCAGCCAAACAGGGGAAAAGGGTGGCTACACCTTC
NA TRBJ1-5 TRBV5-8 TRBD1 CASSLQGGKKSNQPQHF TGTGCCAGCAGCTTACAGGGGGGTAAGAAAAGCAATCAGCCCCAGCATTTT
NA TRBJ2-1 TRBV18 NA CASSPPSPGEQFF TGTGCCAGCTCACCACCTAGCCCAGGGGAGCAGTTCTTC
NA TRBJ1-5 TRBV6-1 NA CASNNNQPQHF TGTGCCAGCAACAACAATCAGCCCCAGCATTTT
NA TRBJ2-6 TRBV25-1 TRBD1 CASSERTGGSGANVLTF TGTGCCAGCAGTGAAAGGACAGGGGGGTCTGGGGCCAACGTCCTGACTTTC
NA TRBJ2-1 TRBV10-1 TRBD2 CASSEGSLTSGGNNEQFF TGCGCCAGCAGTGAAGGCTCCTTGACGAGCGGGGGAAACAATGAGCAGTTCTTC
NA TRBJ2-3 TRBV18 NA CASSPPTARSTDTQYF TGTGCCAGCTCACCACCAACTGCGAGGAGCACAGATACGCAGTATTTT
NA TRBJ2-7 TRBV5-1 NA CASSLQTSSYEQYF TGCGCCAGCAGCCTCCAGACAAGCTCCTACGAGCAGTACTTC
few TRBJ2-7 TRBV5-4 TRBD2 CASRAAGGSYEQYF TGTGCCAGCAGGGCGGCGGGAGGGTCCTACGAGCAGTACTTC
NA TRBJ2-1 TRBV7-9 TRBD2 CASSPRDTGTSGYNEQFF TGTGCCAGCAGCCCCCGCGATACCGGGACTAGCGGCTACAATGAGCAGTTCTTC
NA TRBJ2-7 TRBV19 TRBD1 CASFPIQGKEYEQYF TGTGCCAGTTTCCCAATACAGGGGAAAGAGTACGAGCAGTACTTC
few TRBJ1-1 TRBV7-9 NA CASSLADSGGAFF TGTGCCAGCAGCTTAGCAGACTCCGGAGGGGCTTTCTTT
NA TRBJ2-7 TRBV6-5 TRBD1 CASSPGQGYYEQYF TGTGCCAGCAGTCCGGGACAGGGCTACTACGAGCAGTACTTC
NA TRBJ1-1 TRBV11-2 NA CASSFPGGEAFF TGTGCCAGCAGTTTCCCCGGAGGTGAAGCTTTCTTT
NA TRBJ1-5 TRBV4-2 NA CASSQVGRRNQPQHF TGTGCCAGCAGCCAAGTCGGTCGGCGGAATCAGCCCCAGCATTTT